Included here is one TCR beta chain sequence, with context. These data belong to a study of blood T cell repertoires in COVID-19. Across the study: Specimens from acute and convalescent COVID-19 originated in the United States, Italy and Spain.

Germline V gene sequence: CDR1 KGHSH, CDR2 LQKENI. The germline V and J ends were trimmed by 2 bases and 0 bases, with 10 bases remaining between them. The CDR3 is 15 amino acids. Only in-frame clones appear in the TCRdb table, and some are missing; sequencing was by immunoSEQ multiplex PCR. This table holds about 260,000 clones, over 80% found once. Sequencing was performed on peripheral blood. V gene TRBV18 combines with J gene TRBJ1-1, with D possibly being TRBD1 (5 bases). The receptor's source is a woman in her thirties or forties with acute or convalescent COVID-19. The CDR3 DNA reads as TGTGCCAGCTCACCAGCCGACAGTATGAACACTGAAGCTTTCTTT. Encoded protein: CASSPADSMNTEAFF.